The rows below give T cell receptor beta chains drawn from one sample of a study of cytomegalovirus exposure and HLA in healthy donors. The protocol was immunoSEQ multiplex PCR, while the TCRdb copy is restricted to in-frame clones and leaves out a portion. The data show 110,000 or so clones, with roughly 70% seen just once and about 4% held by the top ten. The specimen sequenced was PBMCs. The receptors shown here come from a woman in her thirties or forties in good health and CMV-seropositive. The conserved cysteine and the conserved F or W are not part of the CDR3 here.

v_gene,j_gene,CDR3aa
TRBV2,TRBJ2-7,ASSPTTILIYEQY
TRBV2,TRBJ2-5,ASIANGRETQY
TRBV7-9,TRBJ2-7,ASSRGSGGQY
TRBV19,TRBJ1-2,ASTLGRTANYGYT
TRBV11-2,TRBJ2-5,ASSFGTSGGETQY
TRBV19,TRBJ2-2,ASSINSLNTGELF
TRBV27,TRBJ2-7,ASRMKQGYEQY
TRBV4-1,TRBJ1-2,ASSQAGTAYGYT
TRBV19,TRBJ1-5,ASSQGTGVNQPQH
TRBV7-3,TRBJ1-1,ASSQEIFTEAF
TRBV11-1,.,ASSPRDRGALFPYEQY
TRBV5-1,TRBJ2-5,ASSLDSETQY
TRBV29-1,TRBJ2-1,SVATGDEQF
TRBV4-3,TRBJ1-4,ASSQDPGAPNEKLF
TRBV6-1,TRBJ1-6,ASSDRQPISPLH
TRBV5-8,TRBJ2-7,ASSPGHFYEQY
TRBV27,TRBJ2-2,ASKVGGLTGELF
TRBV7-8,TRBJ2-7,ASSFRTVAYEQY
TRBV20-1,TRBJ1-1,SAQSQAF
TRBV7-8,TRBJ1-5,ASSFQNQPQH
TRBV4-3,TRBJ1-6,ASSQDGDRVGSPLH
TRBV9,TRBJ2-5,ASSVDGNQETQY
TRBV5-4,TRBJ1-1,ASSSVGRDTEAF
TRBV27,TRBJ2-1,ASSPILRAPYNEQF
TRBV5-1,TRBJ2-1,ASSLTVNNEQF
TRBV6-5,TRBJ2-4,ASSYSGTGVGDIQY
TRBV5-1,TRBJ2-1,ASSLPVSGSNQDNEQF
TRBV19,TRBJ2-5,ASSMPSREGLGTQY
TRBV9,TRBJ2-2,ASSVVGSHFDTGELF
TRBV4-3,TRBJ1-1,ASSQEQAVNTEAF
TRBV10-3,TRBJ2-7,AISVGTSGSYEQY
TRBV27,TRBJ1-1,ASSLSRGNGVTEAF
TRBV6-1,TRBJ1-3,ASSEQEYTIY
TRBV4-2,TRBJ2-2,AMGLAGGTGELF
TRBV10-3,TRBJ1-1,AISTDRGDPEAF
TRBV10-3,TRBJ1-6,ATTGTGDSPLH
TRBV7-9,TRBJ2-7,ASSLAGAAYYEQY
TRBV7-9,TRBJ2-3,ASSLVSGRRTDTQY
TRBV27,TRBJ2-1,AGKENSYNEQF
TRBV7-3,TRBJ2-2,ASRPQGTGELF
TRBV5-1,TRBJ1-6,ASSLSLGGASPLH
TRBV19,TRBJ1-1,ASSSGFNTEAF
TRBV16,TRBJ1-1,ASSPYGEAF
TRBV28,TRBJ2-7,ASRPGLGYEQY
TRBV7-2,.,ASSLEAGKSYEQY
TRBV10-3,TRBJ2-2,AIGEGAGNTGELF
TRBV7-9,TRBJ2-1,SSSSGIYEQF
TRBV7-8,TRBJ2-7,ASSRGVSMDYEQY
TRBV4-1,TRBJ2-7,ASSQQGLAGGGYEQY
TRBV30,TRBJ1-1,AWSSLPGGNTEAF
TRBV6-5,TRBJ2-7,ASSKRGPYEQY
TRBV4-1,TRBJ1-6,ASSQAGTGPPSGSPLH
TRBV2,TRBJ1-2,ASSDSAGYGYT
TRBV29-1,TRBJ2-7,SVGTVYEQY
TRBV7-9,TRBJ2-1,SSSRTGVNEQF
TRBV13,TRBJ1-1,ASTKRGGGNTEAF
TRBV6-1,TRBJ1-1,ASRANRDGRPEAF
TRBV10-1,TRBJ2-2,ASSEDRKNTGELF
TRBV6-5,TRBJ1-6,ASNTQSSYNSPLH
TRBV4-1,TRBJ1-1,ASSPGSATEAF